This TCR beta chain stems from a study of CD8+ T cells in alopecia areata. The study's findings and limits: Resident alphabeta T-cell populations of normal skin are likewise subject to sequencing in scalp samples. Clonality was higher in lesional than normal scalp, especially in alopecia totalis/universalis.

The authors extracted RNA and reverse transcribed it into cDNA as the sequencing template. Measured with immunoSEQ multiplex PCR; TCRdb has only the in-frame clones, and not every one. The top ten clones hold about 4.5% of a sample with roughly 150,000 clones, about 60% of them seen once. T lymphocytes (CD4+ and CD8+) were sorted from PBMCs. Details on this clone: Its antigen is undetermined.

The CDR3 is 15 residues long. V was shortened by 3 bases and J by 1 base, with 13 bases between the two germline ends. Germline V gene data show CDR1 as LNHDA and CDR2 as SQIVND (reference sequence). Material for sequencing was CD4+ T cells sorted from blood. The TCR sequence derives from a human donor in good health. The V call is TRBV19, the J call TRBJ2-7, with a possible D match to TRBD2 (5 bases). The CDR3 spells CASSIRPRESYEQYF. The DNA of the CDR3 is TGTGCCAGTAGTATCCGACCGAGGGAGTCCTACGAGCAGTACTTC.